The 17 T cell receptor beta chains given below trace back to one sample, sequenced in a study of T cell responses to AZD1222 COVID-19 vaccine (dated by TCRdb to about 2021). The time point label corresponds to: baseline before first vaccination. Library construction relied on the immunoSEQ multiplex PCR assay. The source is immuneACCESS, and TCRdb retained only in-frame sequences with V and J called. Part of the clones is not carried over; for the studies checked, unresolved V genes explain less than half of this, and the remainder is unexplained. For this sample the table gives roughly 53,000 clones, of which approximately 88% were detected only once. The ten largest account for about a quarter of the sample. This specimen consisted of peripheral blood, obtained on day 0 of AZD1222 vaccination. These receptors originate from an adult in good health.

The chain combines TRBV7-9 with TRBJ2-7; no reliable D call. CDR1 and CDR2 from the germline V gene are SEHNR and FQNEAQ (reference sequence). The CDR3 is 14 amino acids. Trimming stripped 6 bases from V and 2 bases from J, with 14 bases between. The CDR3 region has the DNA TGTGCCAGCAGTTCAGTGGACGGCCCCTACGAGCAGTACTTC. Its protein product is CASSSVDGPYEQYF.

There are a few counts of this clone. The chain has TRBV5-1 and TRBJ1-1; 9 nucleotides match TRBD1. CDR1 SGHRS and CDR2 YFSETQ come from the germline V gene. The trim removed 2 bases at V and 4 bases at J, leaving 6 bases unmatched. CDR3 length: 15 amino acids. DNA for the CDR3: TGCGCCAGCAGCTTTAATCCGGGACAGGGCACTGAAGCTTTCTTT. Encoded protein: CASSFNPGQGTEAFF.

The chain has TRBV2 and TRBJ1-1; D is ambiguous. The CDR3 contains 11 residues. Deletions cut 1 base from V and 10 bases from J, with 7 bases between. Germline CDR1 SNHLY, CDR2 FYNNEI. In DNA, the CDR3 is TGTGCCAGCAGTGAAGGTCGTATAGCTTTCTTT. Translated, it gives CASSEGRIAFF.

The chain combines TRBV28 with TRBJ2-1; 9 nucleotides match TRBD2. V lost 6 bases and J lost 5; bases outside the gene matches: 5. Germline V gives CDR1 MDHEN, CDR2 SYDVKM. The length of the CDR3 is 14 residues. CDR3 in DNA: TGTGCCAGCAGGAAGGGACTAGCCAACAATGAGCAGTTCTTC. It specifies CASRKGLANNEQFF.

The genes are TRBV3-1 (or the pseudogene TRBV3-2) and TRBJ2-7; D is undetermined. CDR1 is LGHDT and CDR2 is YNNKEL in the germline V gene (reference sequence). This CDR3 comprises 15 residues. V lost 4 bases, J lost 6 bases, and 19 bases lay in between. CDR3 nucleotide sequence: TGTGCCAGCAGCCTACCACTTTCCCCACCCTCCGAGCAGTACTTC. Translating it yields CASSLPLSPPSEQYF.

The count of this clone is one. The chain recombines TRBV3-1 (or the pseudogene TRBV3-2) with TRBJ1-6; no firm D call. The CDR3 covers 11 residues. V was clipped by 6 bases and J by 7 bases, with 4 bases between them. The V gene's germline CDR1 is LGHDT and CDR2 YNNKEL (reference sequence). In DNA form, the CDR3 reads TGTGCCAGCAGTGGCAATTCACCCCTCCACTTT. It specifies CASSGNSPLHF.

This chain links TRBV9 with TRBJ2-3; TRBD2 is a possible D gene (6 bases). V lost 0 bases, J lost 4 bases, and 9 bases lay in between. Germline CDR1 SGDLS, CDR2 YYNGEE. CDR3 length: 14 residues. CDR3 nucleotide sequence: TGTGCCAGCAGCGTAGGGAGGGGCTCAGATACGCAGTATTTT. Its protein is CASSVGRGSDTQYF.

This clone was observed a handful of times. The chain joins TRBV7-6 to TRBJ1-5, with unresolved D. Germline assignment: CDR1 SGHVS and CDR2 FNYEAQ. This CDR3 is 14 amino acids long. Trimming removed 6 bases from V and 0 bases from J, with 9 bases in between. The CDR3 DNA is TGTGCCAGCAGTCGGGGTAATAGCAATCAGCCCCAGCATTTT. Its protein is CASSRGNSNQPQHF.

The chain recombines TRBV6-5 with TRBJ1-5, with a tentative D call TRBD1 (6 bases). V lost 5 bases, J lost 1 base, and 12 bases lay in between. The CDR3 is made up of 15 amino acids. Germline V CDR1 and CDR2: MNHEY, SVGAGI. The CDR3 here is CASSTDSWSNQPQHF. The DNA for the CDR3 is TGTGCCAGCAGTACGGACAGTTGGAGCAATCAGCCCCAGCATTTT.

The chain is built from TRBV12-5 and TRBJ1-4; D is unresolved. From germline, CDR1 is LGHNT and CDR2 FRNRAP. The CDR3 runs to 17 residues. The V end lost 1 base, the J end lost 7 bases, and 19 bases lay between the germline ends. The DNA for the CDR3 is TGTGCTAGTGGTTTGGGGCAGACGGCACTCATTGCTGAAAAACTGTTTTTT. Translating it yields CASGLGQTALIAEKLFF.

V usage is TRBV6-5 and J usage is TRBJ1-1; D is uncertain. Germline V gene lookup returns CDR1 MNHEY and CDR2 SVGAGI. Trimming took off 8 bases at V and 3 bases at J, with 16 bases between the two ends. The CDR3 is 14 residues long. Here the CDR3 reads CASDPTEGYTEAFF. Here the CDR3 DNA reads TGTGCCAGCGACCCCACTGAGGGTTACACTGAAGCTTTCTTT.

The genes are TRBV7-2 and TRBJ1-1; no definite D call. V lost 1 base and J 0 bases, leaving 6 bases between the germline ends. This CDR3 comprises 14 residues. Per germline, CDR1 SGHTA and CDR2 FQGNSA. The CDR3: CASSLDWMNTEAFF. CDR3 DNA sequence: TGTGCCAGCAGCTTAGATTGGATGAACACTGAAGCTTTCTTT.

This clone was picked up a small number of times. The CDR3 DNA is TGCAGCGACGGATCGGCTGAAGCTTTCTTT. This translates into CSDGSAEAFF. V is TRBV29-1 and J is TRBJ1-1; D call uncertain. The ends were cut back, 7 bases at V and 6 bases at J, with 9 bases in the middle. The CDR3 is 10 residues long. The germline V gene encodes CDR1 SQVTM and CDR2 ANQGSEA.

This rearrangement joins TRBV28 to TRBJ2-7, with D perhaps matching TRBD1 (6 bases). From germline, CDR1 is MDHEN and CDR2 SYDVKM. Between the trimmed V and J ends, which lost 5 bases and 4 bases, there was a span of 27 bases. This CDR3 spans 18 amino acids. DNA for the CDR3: TGTGCCAGCAGTGTCCGGGACCTCAGGGGACGGCCGCTATACGAGCAGTACTTC. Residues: CASSVRDLRGRPLYEQYF.

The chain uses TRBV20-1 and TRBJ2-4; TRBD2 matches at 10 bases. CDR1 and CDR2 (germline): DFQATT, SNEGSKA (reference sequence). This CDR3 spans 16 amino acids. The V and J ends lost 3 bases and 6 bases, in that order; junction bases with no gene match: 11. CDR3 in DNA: TGCAGTGCTAGTGGGGTTAGCGGGAGGAGAGGAAACATTCAGTACTTC. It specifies CSASGVSGRRGNIQYF.

Written as DNA, the CDR3 is TGCGCCAGCAGCTCGGGGCGAGGCACAGATACGCAGTATTTT. Residues: CASSSGRGTDTQYF. This rearrangement joins TRBV5-1 to TRBJ2-3, with D possibly called TRBD1 or TRBD2 (5 bases each). V was shortened by 3 bases and J by 1 base, with 9 bases between the two germline ends. Germline loops: CDR1 SGHRS, CDR2 YFSETQ. There are 14 residues in the CDR3.

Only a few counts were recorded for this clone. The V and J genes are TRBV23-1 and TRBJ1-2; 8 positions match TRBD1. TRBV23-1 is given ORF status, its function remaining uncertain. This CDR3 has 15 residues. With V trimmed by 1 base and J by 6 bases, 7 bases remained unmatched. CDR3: CASSQWQGAADGYTF. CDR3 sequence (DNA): TGCGCCAGCAGTCAATGGCAGGGGGCAGCGGATGGCTACACCTTC.